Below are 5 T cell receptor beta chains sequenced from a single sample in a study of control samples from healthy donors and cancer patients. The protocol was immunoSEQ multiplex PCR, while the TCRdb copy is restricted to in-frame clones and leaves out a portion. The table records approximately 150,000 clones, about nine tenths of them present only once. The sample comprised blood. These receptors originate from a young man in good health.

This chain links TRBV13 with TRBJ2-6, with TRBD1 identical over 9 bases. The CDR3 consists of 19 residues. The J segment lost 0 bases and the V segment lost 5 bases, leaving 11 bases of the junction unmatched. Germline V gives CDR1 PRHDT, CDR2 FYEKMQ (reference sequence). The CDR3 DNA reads TGTGCCAGCAGCCCCACCGGACAGGGGCTCTTCTCTGGGGCCAACGTCCTGACTTTC. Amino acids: CASSPTGQGLFSGANVLTF. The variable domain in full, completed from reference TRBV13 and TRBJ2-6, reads AAGVIQSPRHLIKEKRETATLKCYPIPRHDTVYWYQQGPGQDPQFLISFYEKMQSDKGSIPDRFSAQQFSDYHSELNMSSLELGDSALYFCASSPTGQGLFSGANVLTFGAGSRLTVL.

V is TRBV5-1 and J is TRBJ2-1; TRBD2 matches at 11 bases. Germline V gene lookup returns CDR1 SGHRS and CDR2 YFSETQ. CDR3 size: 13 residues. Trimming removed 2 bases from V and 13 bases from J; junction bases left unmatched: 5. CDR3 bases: TGCGCCAGCAGCTTCGGTAGCGGGGGGGATCAGTTCTTC. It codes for CASSFGSGGDQFF.

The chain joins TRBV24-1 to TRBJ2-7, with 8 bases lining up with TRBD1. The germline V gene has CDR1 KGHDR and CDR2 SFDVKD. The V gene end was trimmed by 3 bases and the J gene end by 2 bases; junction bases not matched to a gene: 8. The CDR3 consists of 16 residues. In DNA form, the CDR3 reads TGTGCCACCAGTGATGCAGGGGGCATTTTCCCCTACGAGCAGTACTTC. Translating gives CATSDAGGIFPYEQYF.

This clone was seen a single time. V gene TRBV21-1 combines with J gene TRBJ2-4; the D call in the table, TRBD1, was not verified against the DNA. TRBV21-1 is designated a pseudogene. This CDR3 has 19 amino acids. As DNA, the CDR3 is TGTGCCAGCAGCAAAGAGGTCCTACCTAAAGGGGCTGCCAAAAACATTCAGTACTTC. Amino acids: CASSKEVLPKGAAKNIQYF.

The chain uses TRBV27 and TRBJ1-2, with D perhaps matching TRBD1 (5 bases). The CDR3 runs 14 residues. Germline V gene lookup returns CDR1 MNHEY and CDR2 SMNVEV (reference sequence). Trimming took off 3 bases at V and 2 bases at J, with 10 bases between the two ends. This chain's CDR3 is CASSFGDGNYGYTF. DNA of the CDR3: TGTGCCAGCAGTTTCGGGGACGGCAACTATGGCTACACCTTC.